These T cell receptor beta chains were read from a single sample in a study of PD-1 blockade in classical Hodgkin lymphoma. Some clones are missing from TCRdb's copy, which holds only in-frame ones; the method was immunoSEQ multiplex PCR. Found here are fewer than 100,000 clones, around 90% of them singletons; the top ten hold 22%. The source material was peripheral blood mononuclear cells (PBMCs), sampled at baseline. Source of these receptors: a human donor with classical Hodgkin lymphoma. Both conserved end residues are trimmed from each CDR3.

j_call v_call cdr3_aa
TRBJ2-7 TRBV6-1 ASSVNRDRPRYEQY
TRBJ2-3 TRBV2 ASSLGSGTTDTQY
TRBJ2-6 TRBV21-1 ASSTRHPCSGANVLT
TRBJ2-7 TRBV15 ATSRWTGFEQY
TRBJ2-5 TRBV7-2 ASSSDRGRETQY
TRBJ2-7 TRBV11-1 ASSLGLAGDTYEQY
TRBJ2-5 TRBV18 ASSPQRGGYDVQY
TRBJ2-1 TRBV19 ASKVLAGSSYNEQF
TRBJ1-1 TRBV6-5 ASRITMNTEAF
TRBJ2-3 TRBV7-9 ATLAPSTDTQY
TRBJ1-1 TRBV19 ASNMGVNTEAF
TRBJ2-7 TRBV11-2 ASSRTIAGGDEQY
TRBJ2-1 TRBV19 ASSIGNNEQF
TRBJ2-3 TRBV5-4 ASSATGLTDTQY
TRBJ1-3 TRBV7-9 ASSLLGGNTIY
TRBJ2-2 TRBV7-2 ASSLSGLSAGELF
TRBJ1-1 TRBV6-6 ASSYNPESTEAF
TRBJ1-2 TRBV10-3 AISDGLRSDRDRASLNYGYT
TRBJ1-2 TRBV27 ASSGMMGVGQNYGYT
TRBJ2-7 TRBV6-5 ASSLDRGRYEQY
TRBJ2-6 TRBV5-1 ASSLGTDISGANVLT